This TCR beta chain was retrieved from a study of shared clonotypes between healthy human individuals. Broader study findings: The expectation was that sequencing depth would affect clonotype sharing among donors. Estimated richness values were generally larger in naive subsets than in memory subsets.

Naivety among CD8 cells was defined by CD45RO negativity and positive CCR7 selection, thereby excluding terminally differentiated effector memory CD45RA+ cells. As for this clone: Its antigen is not identified.

The CDR3 extends over 18 amino acids. CDR1 is SGHTA, CDR2 FQGNSA, per germline. Trimming took 0 bases from V and 0 from J, leaving 15 bases between them. The table came from immunoSEQ multiplex PCR; TCRdb's copy has only in-frame clones and leaves some out. The table records about 590,000 clones, roughly 95% of them present only once. V and J are TRBV7-2 and TRBJ2-1, with D possibly called TRBD1 or TRBD2 (5 bases each). Material for sequencing was naive CD8+ T cells sorted from blood. The receptor was derived from a woman aged 25 to 39 in good health. CDR3: CASSLASVWGSSYNEQFF. The CDR3 nucleotides are TGTGCCAGCAGCTTAGCTTCGGTTTGGGGGAGCTCCTACAATGAGCAGTTCTTC.